Each of the 20 T cell receptor beta chains below was sequenced from the same sample in a study of cytomegalovirus exposure and HLA in healthy donors. Vbeta (60) and Jbeta (13) primers were used in the PCR. The protocol was immunoSEQ multiplex PCR, while the TCRdb copy is restricted to in-frame clones and leaves out a portion. Found here are more than 150,000 clones, roughly 84% of them singletons; the top ten hold 0.35% to 0.4%. The sequenced sample consisted of PBMCs. The receptors originated from a boy younger than 10 in good health and CMV-seronegative.

The V gene is TRBV28, the J gene TRBJ1-2; D gene uncertain. The V gene lost 6 bases and the J gene lost 4 bases, with 9 bases spanning the gap. Germline loops: CDR1 MDHEN, CDR2 SYDVKM. The CDR3 runs 12 residues. The CDR3 coding sequence is TGTGCCAGCAGGACGGCGGGCTATGGCTACACCTTC. As protein: CASRTAGYGYTF.

This chain links TRBV21-1 with TRBJ2-5; the table's D gene call, TRBD2, was not cross checked with the DNA. The DNA end is more similar to TRBJ2-7, so the J call may be wrong. TRBV21-1 is an annotated pseudogene. The CDR3 is 14 amino acids. Here the CDR3 DNA reads TGTGCCAGCAGCAAACCGACTAGTAGGTACGAGCAGTACTTC. Its protein product is CASSKPTSRYEQYF.

The chain is built from TRBV6-5 and TRBJ2-7, with 8 bases matching TRBD1. Germline CDR1 MNHEY, CDR2 SVGAGI. CDR3 length equals 13 residues. V trimming: 6 bases; J trimming: 3 bases; junction bases outside the gene matches: 4. The CDR3: CASSQGAGYEQYF. CDR3 nucleotides: TGTGCCAGCAGCCAGGGGGCGGGCTACGAGCAGTACTTC.

The genes are TRBV12-1 and TRBJ2-7; the table's TRBD2 call for D was not verified on the DNA. TRBV12-1 is tagged as a pseudogene. The CDR3 contains 18 residues. CDR3 nucleotides: TGTGCCAGCAGCCCGGGGACTAGCGGGAGTCGACCAACCTACGAGCAGTACTTC. Translation: CASSPGTSGSRPTYEQYF.

The chain links TRBV5-1 to TRBJ2-7, with 8 bases that match TRBD1. Germline loops: CDR1 SGHRS, CDR2 YFSETQ. This CDR3 is 15 amino acids long. Trimming at V came to 4 bases and at J to 2 bases, leaving 8 bases not matched to a gene. The CDR3 DNA is TGCGCCAGCAGCGTGGGGCAGGGGGCCGCCTACGAGCAGTACTTC. As protein: CASSVGQGAAYEQYF.

Points on this clone: Relative to the germline gene, one junction end is altered; a read error may explain this. The chain recombines TRBV30 with TRBJ1-2; D is undetermined. From germline, CDR1 is GTSNPN and CDR2 SVGIG (reference sequence). The CDR3 is 12 amino acids. The CDR3 is CARSAEGGGYTF. The CDR3 region has the DNA TGTGCCCGGAGTGCAGAGGGAGGCGGCTACACCTTC.

The chain employs TRBV5-1 and TRBJ2-7, with TRBD1 matching 9 bases. Germline V gene sequence: CDR1 SGHRS, CDR2 YFSETQ. J was trimmed by 2 bases and V by 0 bases; bases with no gene match: 9. The CDR3 has 17 amino acids. This CDR3 is CASSLDLRDRATYEQYF. CDR3 coding DNA: TGCGCCAGCAGCTTGGACCTCCGGGACAGGGCTACCTACGAGCAGTACTTC.

The genes are TRBV10-3 and TRBJ2-5; D gene unclear. V lost 0 bases, J lost 2 bases, and 4 bases lay in between. The CDR3 is 13 amino acids. Germline lookup yields CDR1 ENHRY and CDR2 SYGVKD. The CDR3 DNA reads TGTGCCATCAGTGAGTCTAGTCAAGAGACCCAGTACTTC. Protein sequence: CAISESSQETQYF.

This chain connects TRBV5-1 to TRBJ2-1; TRBD2 agrees at 14 bases. Trimming removed 1 base from V and 4 bases from J; junction bases left unmatched: 1. Germline V CDR1 and CDR2: SGHRS, YFSETQ. CDR3 length equals 16 residues. The CDR3 protein is CASSLRLAGGYNEQFF. The CDR3 DNA reads as TGCGCCAGCAGCTTGAGACTAGCGGGAGGGTACAATGAGCAGTTCTTC.

In this sample, this clone turned up a few times. The chain links TRBV28 to TRBJ2-3, with TRBD2 identical over 11 bases. With V trimmed by 6 bases and J by 0 bases, 11 bases remained unmatched. The V gene's germline CDR1 is MDHEN and CDR2 SYDVKM. The CDR3 has 18 residues. The CDR3 DNA follows: TGTGCCAGCAGGCCTACTAGCGGGAGTACGGATAGCACAGATACGCAGTATTTT. Translation: CASRPTSGSTDSTDTQYF.

The J gene is TRBJ2-7, the V gene TRBV10-2; 10 nucleotides agree with TRBD1. Trimming took 1 base from V and 9 from J; bases not matched to a gene: 9. CDR3 length equals 15 residues. Germline-derived CDR1 and CDR2 are WSHSY and SAAADI. CDR3 protein: CASSEFRDRGSGQYF. The CDR3 bases are TGCGCCAGCAGTGAGTTCCGGGACAGGGGTAGCGGGCAGTACTTC.

CDR3 region: CASTLVAGSYNEQFF. CDR3 nucleotides: TGTGCCAGCACCCTTGTAGCGGGTTCATACAATGAGCAGTTCTTC. The rearrangement links TRBV7-2 to TRBJ2-1, with TRBD2 identical over 7 bases. The CDR3 extends over 15 amino acids. Germline lookup yields CDR1 SGHTA and CDR2 FQGNSA. After removal of 7 bases from V and 4 bases from J, the junction contained 10 bases not matched to a gene.

The J gene is TRBJ2-7, the V gene TRBV12-1; the table assigns TRBD2, which was not confirmed against the DNA. TRBV12-1 is a pseudogene segment. The CDR3 spans 19 residues. The CDR3 coding sequence is TGTGCCAGCAGCTTGGGGGGACTGGAGACTAGCGGGGGCGCCTACGAGCAGTACTTC. It translates to CASSLGGLETSGGAYEQYF.

This clone appeared once. The rearrangement uses TRBV18 and TRBJ1-2, with D possibly matching TRBD1 (5 bases). The CDR3 sequence is 15 residues long. V was clipped by 0 bases and J by 3 bases, with 11 bases between them. Per the germline V gene, CDR1 is KGHSH and CDR2 is LQKENI. CDR3 DNA sequence: TGTGCCAGCTCACCACCAGGGGCGGGGGACTATGGCTACACCTTC. Translation: CASSPPGAGDYGYTF. The variable domain in full, completed from reference TRBV18 and TRBJ1-2, reads NAGVMQNPRHLVRRRGQEARLRCSPMKGHSHVYWYRQLPEEGLKFMVYLQKENIIDESGMPKERFSAEFPKEGPSILRIQQVVRGDSAAYFCASSPPGAGDYGYTFGSGTRLTVV.

This chain connects TRBV14 to TRBJ1-2; no definite D call. The CDR3 spans 13 residues. Germline V lookup: CDR1 SGHDN, CDR2 FVKESK. V dropped 0 bases and J dropped 5 bases, with 7 bases sitting between them. This CDR3 reads CASSQDREYGYTF. The CDR3 bases are TGTGCCAGCAGCCAAGATCGGGAGTATGGCTACACCTTC.

This clone was found a few times. This sequence joins TRBV7-9 and TRBJ1-3; D is perhaps TRBD1 (6 bases). The CDR3 covers 14 residues. Germline values: CDR1 SEHNR, CDR2 FQNEAQ (reference sequence). Trimming took off 6 bases at V and 2 bases at J, with 11 bases between the two ends. This CDR3 is CASRPRTAGNTIYF. The DNA of the CDR3 is TGTGCCAGCAGACCTCGGACAGCTGGAAACACCATATATTTT.

This clone occurred once. The V gene is TRBV19, the J gene TRBJ2-1; D may be TRBD1 (6 bases). The CDR3 totals 12 residues. The V end was cut by 6 bases, the J end by 8 bases, with 11 bases between. Germline CDR1 reads LNHDA; CDR2 reads SQIVND (reference sequence). This CDR3 reads CASSPRGDEQFF. CDR3 DNA sequence: TGTGCCAGTAGCCCCAGGGGTGATGAGCAGTTCTTC.

This clone has a handful of counts. V and J are TRBV10-3 and TRBJ1-5; tentatively, D is TRBD1 (5 bases). CDR1 and CDR2 from the germline V gene are ENHRY and SYGVKD. The CDR3 spans 13 residues. The germline V and J ends were trimmed by 3 bases and 7 bases, with 10 bases remaining between them. The CDR3 region is CAISDRVGQPQHF. The CDR3 DNA reads as TGTGCCATCAGTGACAGGGTAGGCCAGCCCCAGCATTTT.

The chain carries TRBV15 and TRBJ2-6; TRBD2 might be the D (5 bases). V was pared by 2 bases and J by 4 bases, with 12 bases between. The V gene's germline CDR1 is LNHNV and CDR2 YYDKDF (reference sequence). This CDR3 is 16 amino acids long. The CDR3 region is CATSRKVSGGANVLTF. The CDR3 DNA is TGTGCCACCAGCAGAAAGGTTTCGGGGGGGGCCAACGTCCTGACTTTC.

The chain links TRBV6-1 to TRBJ2-5, with TRBD2 identical over 7 bases. With V trimmed by 0 bases and J by 3 bases, 7 bases remained unmatched. Germline V lookup: CDR1 MNHNS, CDR2 SASEGT. The CDR3 has 16 residues. CDR3 nucleotide sequence: TGTGCCAGCAGTGAAGCGGTATGGGGGGGGAAAGAGACCCAGTACTTC. It yields the protein CASSEAVWGGKETQYF.